One sample yielded the 25 T cell receptor beta chains listed below, sequenced in a study of cytomegalovirus exposure and HLA in healthy donors (dated by TCRdb to 2016 to 2017). Libraries came from the immunoSEQ multiplex PCR assay. For the multiplex PCR, a mixture combining 60 forward primers for TCR Vbeta segments and 13 reverse primers for TCR Jbeta segments was used. TCRdb provides this immuneACCESS table in a form limited to in-frame rearrangements. Some clones are lacking; in checked studies, under half of them reflect an unresolved V gene, and why the rest are absent is not known. For this sample there are 180,000 or so clones; roughly three quarters appear just once. Of the sample, about 2% falls within the top ten clones. Sequenced input: PBMCs. These receptors were collected from a woman in her forties or fifties in good health and CMV-seronegative.

The chain recombines TRBV5-4 with TRBJ2-2; possibly TRBD2 for D (5 bases). CDR3 length: 15 residues. V was cut by 0 bases and J by 7 bases, with 13 bases left in between. Per germline, CDR1 SGHNT and CDR2 YYREEE (reference sequence). CDR3 sequence: CASSLAVGGVGELFF. Here the CDR3 DNA reads TGTGCCAGCAGCTTGGCGGTTGGAGGTGTCGGGGAGCTGTTTTTT. The complete variable domain, with remaining parts taken from reference TRBV5-4 and TRBJ2-2, reads ETGVTQSPTHLIKTRGQQVTLRCSSQSGHNTVSWYQQALGQGPQFIFQYYREEENGRGNFPPRFSGLQFPNYSSELNVNALELDDSALYLCASSLAVGGVGELFFGEGSRLTVL.

The chain is built from TRBV11-2 and TRBJ2-2, with 7 bases fitting TRBD1. V gave up 6 bases and J gave up 6 bases; unmatched junction bases: 13. The CDR3 contains 16 residues. CDR1 SGHAT and CDR2 FQNNGV come from the germline V gene. The CDR3 nucleotides read TGTGCCAGCAGGAAAATGGACAGGTTGGGGGCCGGGGAGCTGTTTTTT. It yields the protein CASRKMDRLGAGELFF.

The chain links TRBV28 to TRBJ2-7, with unresolved D. This CDR3 contains 14 residues. Trimming shortened V by 6 bases and J by 1 base, and 13 bases separated the two germline ends. Germline CDR1 reads MDHEN; CDR2 reads SYDVKM. CDR3 loop: CASSPITGSYEQYF. The CDR3 DNA follows: TGTGCCAGCAGCCCCATAACGGGTTCCTACGAGCAGTACTTC.

This chain uses TRBV18 with TRBJ2-5; the D gene is possibly TRBD1 (5 bases). V was pared by 5 bases and J by 7 bases, with 20 bases between. The CDR3 has 15 amino acids. Germline lookup yields CDR1 KGHSH and CDR2 LQKENI. DNA of the CDR3: TGTGCCAGCTCAATGGGCGTGGGGCCGCTAGGGACCCAGTACTTC. Its translation is CASSMGVGPLGTQYF.

This sequence joins TRBV4-2 and TRBJ1-1; perhaps TRBD1 as D (6 bases). From germline, CDR1 is LGHNA and CDR2 YNFKEQ. The germline V and J ends were trimmed by 0 bases and 3 bases, with 14 bases remaining between them. This CDR3 contains 16 residues. DNA for the CDR3: TGTGCCAGCAGCCAAGAACGGGGGGGCGCGTACACTGAAGCTTTCTTT. This encodes CASSQERGGAYTEAFF.

In this sample, this clone turned up once. This chain joins TRBV6-5 and TRBJ2-5, with 10 nucleotides matching TRBD2. The better agreement between TRBJ2-7 and the DNA end casts doubt on the J call. Germline V gene sequence: CDR1 MNHEY, CDR2 SVGAGI. The CDR3 has 14 amino acids. The CDR3 loop reads CASNSWTSGGEQYF. CDR3 DNA sequence: TGTGCCAGCAACTCCTGGACTAGCGGCGGCGAGCAGTACTTC.

The chain uses TRBV7-3 and TRBJ2-1; TRBD2 aligns across 12 bases. The CDR3 is made up of 17 amino acids. The V gene end was trimmed by 5 bases and the J gene end by 12 bases; junction bases not matched to a gene: 17. In germline, CDR1 is SGHTA, CDR2 FQGTGA. The CDR3 DNA is TGTGCCAGCAGCGCTACTAGCGGGAGGACCCGAGAGTCGGCGCAGTTCTTC. Its protein is CASSATSGRTRESAQFF.

The V and J genes are TRBV6-5 and TRBJ1-5; possibly TRBD1 for D (5 bases). CDR3 length: 13 amino acids. Trimming pared 4 bases from V and 6 bases from J, leaving 10 bases between. Looked up from germline, CDR1 is MNHEY and CDR2 is SVGAGI. The CDR3, as DNA: TGTGCCAGCAGTTGGGGGGAGCGTCAGCCCCAGCATTTT. It yields the protein CASSWGERQPQHF.

The rearrangement uses TRBV7-2 and TRBJ2-7; D is perhaps TRBD2 (6 bases). The CDR3 length is 13 residues. Trimming removed 7 bases from V and 7 bases from J, with 17 bases in between. Germline CDR1 reads SGHTA; CDR2 reads FQGNSA. The CDR3 is CASTVQGGREQYF. The CDR3 bases are TGTGCCAGCACCGTTCAGGGAGGTAGGGAGCAGTACTTC.

This clone was counted a few times. V is TRBV18 and J is TRBJ2-5; D is perhaps TRBD2 (6 bases). The V gene's germline CDR1 is KGHSH and CDR2 LQKENI. V was clipped by 2 bases and J by 5 bases, with 12 bases between them. There are 14 residues in the CDR3. CDR3 bases: TGTGCCAGCTCACCAGCGATCGGAGGGGAGACCCAGTACTTC. The encoded protein is CASSPAIGGETQYF.

The J gene is TRBJ2-5, the V gene TRBV7-6; tentative D call: TRBD2 (6 bases). This CDR3 spans 16 amino acids. Trimming took off 6 bases at V and 3 bases at J, with 20 bases between the two ends. CDR1 and CDR2 (germline): SGHVS, FNYEAQ. CDR3 sequence (DNA): TGTGCCAGCAGTCAGGAGGGGCCCCCATGGGAAGAGACCCAGTACTTC. Translated: CASSQEGPPWEETQYF.

This clone appeared once. The V and J genes are TRBV29-1 and TRBJ2-1, with TRBD1 matching 7 bases. CDR3 size: 13 residues. Per germline, CDR1 SQVTM and CDR2 ANQGSEA. V lost 6 bases and J lost 3; bases outside the gene matches: 5. The CDR3 DNA reads as TGCAGCGTAAACCGGGACAGCTACAATGAGCAGTTCTTC. This translates into CSVNRDSYNEQFF.

This chain uses TRBV7-8 with TRBJ2-2; D is possibly TRBD1 (5 bases). The CDR3 has 16 residues. CDR1 is SGHVS and CDR2 is FQNEAQ in the germline V gene. Trimming took off 1 base at V and 5 bases at J, with 14 bases between the two ends. CDR3 coding DNA: TGTGCCAGCAGCTTAGTACTGGGGCTGAGTACCGGGGAGCTGTTTTTT. Its protein product is CASSLVLGLSTGELFF. Variable domain in full (rest from reference TRBV7-8 and TRBJ2-2): GAGVSQSPRYKVAKRGQDVALRCDPISGHVSLFWYQQALGQGPEFLTYFQNEAQLDKSGLPSDRFFAERPEGSVSTLKIQRTQQEDSAVYLCASSLVLGLSTGELFFGEGSRLTVL.

The chain carries TRBV27 and TRBJ1-1; tentatively, D is TRBD1 (5 bases). The CDR3 runs to 13 residues. V lost 3 bases to trimming and J lost 1 base, with 6 bases between them. Germline lookup yields CDR1 MNHEY and CDR2 SMNVEV (reference sequence). CDR3 coding DNA: TGTGCCAGCAGTTTCAGGGAGAACACTGAAGCTTTCTTT. It specifies CASSFRENTEAFF.

This sequence joins TRBV21-1 and TRBJ2-7; the table's D gene call, TRBD2, was not cross checked with the DNA. TRBV21-1 represents a pseudogene. CDR3 length: 12 residues. The CDR3 nucleotides read TGTGCCAGCAGCCAGAGGAACTGCGAGCAGTACTTC. It specifies CASSQRNCEQYF.

V and J are TRBV29-1 and TRBJ2-7; 7 nucleotides align to TRBD2. V shed 7 bases and J 1 base; nucleotides not matched to a gene: 7. The CDR3 consists of 13 residues. Germline CDR1 is SQVTM and CDR2 is ANQGSEA. In DNA, the CDR3 is TGCAGCGGAGGACGGGGGGAGTCCTACGAGCAGTACTTC. It is translated as CSGGRGESYEQYF.

As to this clone: This sample also contains other DNA sequences that code for the same CDR3. The chain combines TRBV7-2 with TRBJ2-5; the D gene is possibly TRBD2 (6 bases). Trimming cost V 0 bases and J 5 bases, with 10 bases left between them. CDR3 length equals 14 residues. Germline CDR1 and CDR2: SGHTA and FQGNSA. The CDR3, as DNA: TGTGCCAGCAGCTTAGCCGGGGGAGGTGAGACCCAGTACTTC. Protein product: CASSLAGGGETQYF.

This chain links TRBV5-8 with TRBJ2-6; D perhaps matches TRBD1 (5 bases). In germline, CDR1 is SGHTS, CDR2 YDEGEE. CDR3 size: 16 residues. V was shortened by 4 bases and J by 0 bases, with 11 bases between the two germline ends. The CDR3: CASSALRGSGANVLTF. The CDR3 nucleotides are TGTGCCAGCAGCGCCCTTAGGGGCTCTGGGGCCAACGTCCTGACTTTC.

The V and J genes are TRBV5-1 and TRBJ1-1, with 8 nucleotides matching TRBD1. The V segment lost 4 bases and the J segment 4 bases; nucleotides outside the gene matches: 9. CDR1 and CDR2 (germline): SGHRS, YFSETQ. This CDR3 spans 15 amino acids. The CDR3 nucleotides read TGCGCCAGCAGCGGAACTACAGGGGGGGGCACTGAAGCTTTCTTT. Translation: CASSGTTGGGTEAFF.

The chain is built from TRBV30 and TRBJ1-6, with TRBD1 matching 7 bases. Unmatched junction bases numbered 9, after V lost 4 bases and J lost 9 bases. The germline gives CDR1 GTSNPN, CDR2 SVGIG (reference sequence). CDR3 length: 14 amino acids. The DNA for the CDR3 is TGTGCCTGGATAAGAGGGGGCGAACGTTCACCCCTCCACTTT. Translation: CAWIRGGERSPLHF. The complete variable domain, with remaining parts taken from reference TRBV30 and TRBJ1-6, reads SQTIHQWPATLVQPVGSPLSLECTVEGTSNPNLYWYRQAAGRGLQLLFYSVGIGQISSEVPQNLSASRPQDRQFILSSKKLLLSDSGFYLCAWIRGGERSPLHFGNGTRLTVT.

This clone was detected a few times. The rearrangement links TRBV9 to TRBJ2-1; D unclear. The CDR3 covers 15 residues. Germline lookup yields CDR1 SGDLS and CDR2 YYNGEE. V shed 4 bases and J shed 4 bases, with 15 bases lying between them. The CDR3 is CASSSSQTSYNEQFF. For the CDR3, the DNA is TGTGCCAGCAGCTCTAGTCAAACCTCTTACAATGAGCAGTTCTTC. Complete variable domain (other parts from reference TRBV9 and TRBJ2-1): DSGVTQTPKHLITATGQRVTLRCSPRSGDLSVYWYQQSLDQGLQFLIQYYNGEERAKGNILERFSAQQFPDLHSELNLSSLELGDSALYFCASSSSQTSYNEQFFGPGTRLTVL.

The CDR3 DNA is TGTGCCAGCAGCCCCCGGACAGGGTCCAACACCGGGGAGCTGTTTTTT. This encodes CASSPRTGSNTGELFF. The chain couples TRBV5-4 to TRBJ2-2; 8 bases agree with TRBD1. Germline-derived CDR1 and CDR2 are SGHNT and YYREEE (reference sequence). The CDR3 sequence is 16 residues long. V shed 4 bases and J 2 bases; nucleotides not matched to a gene: 7.

The chain recombines TRBV7-7 with TRBJ1-1; 9 bases map to TRBD1. J lost 1 base, V lost 5 bases, and 5 bases had no gene match. This CDR3 region has 15 residues. Germline CDR1 reads SSHAT; CDR2 reads FNYEAQ (reference sequence). DNA of the CDR3: TGTGCCAGCAGCGCCTACAGGGGGCAGAACACTGAAGCTTTCTTT. Protein product: CASSAYRGQNTEAFF.

The J gene is TRBJ1-4, the V gene TRBV10-2; D remains unclear. This CDR3 region has 13 residues. Germline assignment: CDR1 WSHSY and CDR2 SAAADI. V lost 6 bases and J 2 bases, leaving 7 bases between the germline ends. DNA of the CDR3: TGCGCCAGCAGCGCTCAGACTAATGAAAAACTGTTTTTT. The encoded protein is CASSAQTNEKLFF.

This clone has only a few counts. This chain uses TRBV18 with TRBJ2-1, with TRBD1 identical over 9 bases. The V and J ends lost 1 base and 3 bases, in that order; junction bases with no gene match: 4. Germline V CDR1 and CDR2: KGHSH, LQKENI. The length of the CDR3 is 16 residues. The CDR3 nucleotides read TGTGCCAGCTCACCACTAGGGACAGGGAGCTACAATGAGCAGTTCTTC. Protein product: CASSPLGTGSYNEQFF. Combining the CDR3 with reference TRBV18 and TRBJ2-1 gives the whole variable domain NAGVMQNPRHLVRRRGQEARLRCSPMKGHSHVYWYRQLPEEGLKFMVYLQKENIIDESGMPKERFSAEFPKEGPSILRIQQVVRGDSAAYFCASSPLGTGSYNEQFFGPGTRLTVL.